These 23 T cell receptor beta chains came from one sample sequenced in a study of cytotoxic CD8 clonotypes in ibrutinib-treated CLL (dated by TCRdb to the early 2020s). Library generation was performed with the immunoSEQ multiplex PCR assay. The immuneACCESS repertoire file appears here via TCRdb, limited to in-frame rearrangements. These files lack a portion of the clones; in checked studies, under half of the deficit traces to unresolved V genes, and the cause of the others is not known. This sample is represented by more than 200,000 clones; around 70% of them were singletons. The ten largest clones capture 15% of the sample. In light of the paper, this sample's time point label describes: around 25 months on ibrutinib. The specimen was PBMCs, collected after 24 months of ibrutinib treatment. All receptors come from a human donor with chronic lymphocytic leukemia.

This clone was recorded a few times. The chain recombines TRBV11-3 with TRBJ2-4; tentative D call: TRBD1 (6 bases). The ends were cut back, 6 bases at V and 0 bases at J, with 15 bases in the middle. Per the germline V gene, CDR1 is SGHNT and CDR2 is YENEEA. This CDR3 has 16 amino acids. CDR3 DNA: TGTGCCAGCAGGCTTGGACAGATGCTAGCCAAAAACATTCAGTACTTC. Translating it yields CASRLGQMLAKNIQYF.

This chain connects TRBV5-1 to TRBJ2-2, with D tentatively TRBD1 or TRBD2 (5 bases each). Trimming took 4 bases from V and 7 from J, leaving 14 bases between them. Germline V gene sequence: CDR1 SGHRS, CDR2 YFSETQ. This CDR3 is 14 amino acids long. CDR3 bases: TGCGCCAGCAGCCCCCGTTGGGACGGCGGGGAGCTGTTTTTT. It codes for CASSPRWDGGELFF.

This clone is a singleton in its sample. The CDR3 DNA follows: TGCGCCAGCAGCGGACAGGGGTCCTACAATGAGCAGTTCTTC. Its translation: CASSGQGSYNEQFF. The chain has TRBV5-1 and TRBJ2-1, with 9 nucleotides matching TRBD1. Germline CDR1 and CDR2: SGHRS and YFSETQ. V shed 4 bases and J 1 base; nucleotides not matched to a gene: 0. The CDR3 is made up of 14 amino acids.

V and J are TRBV7-2 and TRBJ2-5; D is perhaps TRBD1 or TRBD2 (5 bases each). The J call may be incorrect, as the DNA end agrees better with TRBJ2-7. The CDR3 loop spans 14 amino acids. The germline V gene encodes CDR1 SGHTA and CDR2 FQGNSA. The CDR3: CASSFSGGNYEQYF. Written as DNA, the CDR3 is TGTGCCAGCAGCTTCTCTGGGGGAAACTACGAGCAGTACTTC.

The rearrangement joins TRBV29-1 to TRBJ2-1; 10 positions agree with TRBD2. The CDR3 extends over 16 amino acids. CDR1 and CDR2 (germline): SQVTM, ANQGSEA. V shed 5 bases, J shed 6 bases, and the junction held 13 bases outside the gene matches. The CDR3 reads CSVHWGSASGSNEQFF. CDR3 nucleotides: TGCAGCGTTCATTGGGGGTCGGCTAGCGGGAGCAATGAGCAGTTCTTC.

The chain joins TRBV11-2 to TRBJ2-7; 9 positions agree with TRBD1. V trimming: 5 bases; J trimming: 0 bases; junction bases outside the gene matches: 5. Germline values: CDR1 SGHAT, CDR2 FQNNGV. The length of the CDR3 is 15 residues. CDR3 bases: TGTGCCAGCAGCCTCGGACAGGGGAGCTCCTACGAGCAGTACTTC. This gives the protein CASSLGQGSSYEQYF. The full variable domain, completed using reference TRBV11-2 and TRBJ2-7, is EAGVAQSPRYKIIEKRQSVAFWCNPISGHATLYWYQQILGQGPKLLIQFQNNGVVDDSQLPKDRFSAERLKGVDSTLKIQPAKLEDSAVYLCASSLGQGSSYEQYFGPGTRLTVT.

The chain links TRBV6-6 to TRBJ1-1; tentative D call: TRBD1 (6 bases). Trimming removed 2 bases from V and 4 bases from J, with 14 bases in between. CDR1 MNHNY and CDR2 SVGAGI come from the germline V gene (reference sequence). The CDR3 runs to 15 residues. CDR3 protein: CASSYPGQFVTEAFF. CDR3 coding DNA: TGTGCCAGCAGTTACCCAGGACAGTTTGTCACTGAAGCTTTCTTT.

This clone was seen more than once but under ten times. V and J are TRBV2 and TRBJ2-4; D is possibly TRBD1 (6 bases). The length of the CDR3 is 13 residues. V shed 5 bases and J shed 5 bases, with 10 bases lying between them. CDR1 is SNHLY and CDR2 is FYNNEI in the germline V gene. Here the CDR3 DNA reads TGTGCCAGCAGTAAGGACAGTCAAAACATTCAGTACTTC. Its protein product is CASSKDSQNIQYF.

This clone occurred once. This chain links TRBV27 with TRBJ2-7; D is uncertain. The germline V gene has CDR1 MNHEY and CDR2 SMNVEV (reference sequence). The CDR3 contains 13 residues. Trimming took off 4 bases at V and 4 bases at J, with 11 bases between the two ends. DNA for the CDR3: TGTGCCAGCAGTTCACTACGCGGTTACGAGCAGTACTTC. It encodes CASSSLRGYEQYF.

The chain is built from TRBV4-3 and TRBJ2-7; tentative D call: TRBD1 (7 bases). The CDR3 is made up of 16 amino acids. Germline-derived CDR1 and CDR2 are LGHNA and YSLEER. Trimming removed 1 base at V and 2 bases at J, with 15 bases between. CDR3 coding DNA: TGCGCCAGCAGCCAAGTAGGAGGGGACAGCACCTACGAGCAGTACTTC. This codes for CASSQVGGDSTYEQYF.

The chain has TRBV7-9 and TRBJ2-7; D unresolved. Trimming took 3 bases from V and 6 from J, leaving 12 bases between them. Per the germline V gene, CDR1 is SEHNR and CDR2 is FQNEAQ (reference sequence). The CDR3 totals 13 residues. CDR3 sequence (DNA): TGTGCCAGCAGCTTCATCCAGGCCGGCGAGCAGTACTTC. Protein: CASSFIQAGEQYF.

The chain combines TRBV29-1 with TRBJ1-2; possibly TRBD1 for D (5 bases). Germline CDR1 reads SQVTM; CDR2 reads ANQGSEA. The CDR3 is 13 residues long. V was trimmed by 2 bases and J by 8 bases, leaving 15 bases between them. The CDR3 region is CSVERSRAQGYTF. The CDR3 DNA reads TGCAGCGTTGAACGTAGCAGGGCCCAAGGCTACACCTTC.

The chain uses TRBV28 and TRBJ2-2; 8 bases line up with TRBD2. The V segment lost 7 bases and the J segment 3 bases; nucleotides outside the gene matches: 10. Germline assignment: CDR1 MDHEN and CDR2 SYDVKM. The CDR3 has 16 residues. The CDR3: CASTQREFRDTGELFF. The CDR3 DNA is TGTGCCAGCACCCAGCGGGAGTTCCGGGACACCGGGGAGCTGTTTTTT.

The V call is TRBV7-3, the J call TRBJ2-7; no firm D call. Germline V lookup: CDR1 SGHTA, CDR2 FQGTGA. This CDR3 is 12 amino acids long. V was trimmed by 5 bases and J by 3 bases, leaving 8 bases between them. The CDR3 bases are TGTGCCAGCAGCCCCTACCACTACGAGCAGTACTTC. Translated, it gives CASSPYHYEQYF.

The chain employs TRBV6-5 and TRBJ2-1, with D perhaps TRBD1 or TRBD2 (5 bases each). CDR3 length: 14 residues. With 6 bases removed from V and 5 bases from J, the gap between germline ends came to 14 bases. Germline V gene sequence: CDR1 MNHEY, CDR2 SVGAGI. The CDR3 DNA reads TGTGCCAGCAGCACGCCGGGGCGGCACAATGAGCAGTTCTTC. Its protein product is CASSTPGRHNEQFF.

The chain has TRBV5-1 and TRBJ1-2; 7 bases are shared with TRBD1. Looked up from germline, CDR1 is SGHRS and CDR2 is YFSETQ. The CDR3 runs to 15 residues. V lost 0 bases to trimming and J lost 6 bases; unmatched junction nucleotides: 8. This CDR3 reads CASSLADRASNGYTF. The CDR3 nucleotides are TGCGCCAGCAGCTTGGCCGACAGGGCATCAAATGGCTACACCTTC.

The J gene is TRBJ1-5, the V gene TRBV7-3; no clear D gene. Germline CDR1 reads SGHTA; CDR2 reads FQGTGA. The V and J ends lost 1 base and 3 bases respectively, with 4 bases between them. The CDR3 has 13 residues. The CDR3: CASSLRSNQPQHF. As DNA, the CDR3 is TGTGCCAGCAGCTTAAGGTCCAATCAGCCCCAGCATTTT.

The chain joins TRBV29-1 to TRBJ2-7; 11 bases map to TRBD2. Germline assignment: CDR1 SQVTM and CDR2 ANQGSEA. CDR3 length: 14 residues. Germline trimming cut 6 bases from V and 0 bases from J; bases unmatched to any gene: 4. The CDR3 is CSVDTSGSSYEQYF. The CDR3 nucleotides are TGCAGCGTGGATACTAGCGGGAGCTCCTACGAGCAGTACTTC.

This clone was observed a few times. The chain joins TRBV28 to TRBJ2-3, with 7 bases identical to TRBD1. The germline gives CDR1 MDHEN, CDR2 SYDVKM. CDR3 size: 17 residues. Trimming took 5 bases from V and 0 from J; bases not matched to a gene: 11. CDR3 in amino acids: CASSPYLTGDSTDTQYF. CDR3 coding DNA: TGTGCCAGCAGTCCCTACCTAACAGGGGATAGCACAGATACGCAGTATTTT.

V and J are TRBV18 and TRBJ2-1; TRBD1 is a possible D gene (6 bases). Trimming removed 2 bases from V and 3 bases from J, with 17 bases in between. The CDR3 sequence is 17 residues long. Germline values: CDR1 KGHSH, CDR2 LQKENI. As DNA, the CDR3 is TGTGCCAGCTCACCAATAGGACAGTCCCTTGACTACAATGAGCAGTTCTTC. Translated, it gives CASSPIGQSLDYNEQFF.

This sequence joins TRBV7-3 and TRBJ2-1; TRBD1 might be the D (6 bases). CDR3 length equals 15 residues. Germline loops: CDR1 SGHTA, CDR2 FQGTGA. Trimming took 4 bases from V and 0 from J, leaving 10 bases between them. CDR3 residues: CASSSTGYSYNEQFF. Written as DNA, the CDR3 is TGTGCCAGCAGCTCTACAGGGTACTCCTACAATGAGCAGTTCTTC.

This clone was detected only once. The rearrangement uses TRBV28 and TRBJ2-3; the match to TRBD2 covers 8 bases. The CDR3 extends over 16 amino acids. Germline CDR1 and CDR2: MDHEN and SYDVKM. With V trimmed by 3 bases and J by 4 bases, 9 bases remained unmatched. Here the CDR3 reads CASSFHGTSSSDTQYF. The DNA of the CDR3 is TGTGCCAGCAGTTTCCATGGGACTAGTAGTTCAGATACGCAGTATTTT.

This clone was found many times. The V gene is TRBV25-1, the J gene TRBJ1-2; a weak D match, TRBD1 (5 bases). CDR3 length: 13 amino acids. V lost 5 bases and J lost 4, with 11 bases in between. Germline V CDR1 and CDR2: MGHDK, SYGVNS. CDR3 nucleotide sequence: TGTGCCAGCAGTAGGGGAGGGTTCTATGGCTACACCTTC. Translation gives CASSRGGFYGYTF.